The 18 T cell receptor beta chains in this list originate from one sample, sequenced in a study of cytomegalovirus exposure and HLA in healthy donors. Sequenced by immunoSEQ multiplex PCR; TCRdb stores in-frame clones only, minus some. This sample yields under 75,000 clones, of which nearly 95% are seen a single time; less than 6% belongs to the top ten. Sequencing was performed on PBMCs. Receptor source: a man younger than 35 in good health and CMV-seropositive.

The chain combines TRBV12-2 with TRBJ1-5; no DNA check was done on the table's D call, TRBD1. TRBV12-2 is described as a pseudogene. The CDR3 consists of 17 residues. CDR3 sequence reads: CASRLAARRQGNQPQHF. The CDR3 DNA reads TGTGCAAGTCGCTTAGCGGCCCGCCGACAGGGTAATCAGCCCCAGCATTTT.

This rearrangement joins TRBV11-2 to TRBJ2-7; the D is unclear. The length of the CDR3 is 14 residues. CDR1 is SGHAT, CDR2 FQNNGV, per germline. V lost 5 bases and J 0 bases, leaving 11 bases between the germline ends. CDR3 bases: TGTGCCAGCAGCCCGAGCGAGAGCTCCTACGAGCAGTACTTC. It yields the protein CASSPSESSYEQYF.

V gene TRBV13 combines with J gene TRBJ2-3; D remains unclear. The germline V gene encodes CDR1 PRHDT and CDR2 FYEKMQ (reference sequence). V was cut by 3 bases and J by 2 bases, with 6 bases left in between. The CDR3 covers 13 residues. The CDR3 bases are TGTGCCAGCAGCTTCAGAAACACAGATACGCAGTATTTT. Amino acids: CASSFRNTDTQYF. Combining the CDR3 with reference TRBV13 and TRBJ2-3 gives the whole variable domain AAGVIQSPRHLIKEKRETATLKCYPIPRHDTVYWYQQGPGQDPQFLISFYEKMQSDKGSIPDRFSAQQFSDYHSELNMSSLELGDSALYFCASSFRNTDTQYFGPGTRLTVL.

Only one count was recorded for this clone. The same CDR3 can be traced to other DNA sequences in this sample. The rearrangement joins TRBV4-2 to TRBJ2-2; TRBD2 aligns across 16 bases. There are 16 residues in the CDR3. Germline CDR1 reads LGHNA; CDR2 reads YNFKEQ. Trimming cost V 3 bases and J 5 bases; bases outside gene matches: 0. CDR3 sequence: CASSQGLAGGTGELFF. CDR3 DNA: TGTGCCAGCAGCCAGGGACTAGCGGGAGGGACCGGGGAGCTGTTTTTT.

The J gene is TRBJ1-1, the V gene TRBV7-3; D remains ambiguous. The CDR3 has 14 amino acids. Germline assignment: CDR1 SGHTA and CDR2 FQGTGA. V was cut by 1 base and J by 9 bases, with 15 bases left in between. The CDR3 spells CASSLIGGQTKAFF. CDR3 nucleotides: TGTGCCAGCAGCTTAATAGGCGGCCAAACGAAAGCTTTCTTT.

The chain links TRBV4-1 to TRBJ1-4, with 7 bases identical to TRBD1. The V and J ends lost 1 base and 6 bases, in that order; junction bases with no gene match: 2. The CDR3 extends over 14 amino acids. The germline V gene encodes CDR1 MGHRA and CDR2 YSYEKL. CDR3 nucleotides: TGCGCCAGCAGCCAAGTTCAGGGGGATGAAAAACTGTTTTTT. It codes for CASSQVQGDEKLFF.

The gene calls are TRBV7-9 and TRBJ2-2; a possible D gene is TRBD1 (5 bases). CDR3 length: 17 residues. Per the germline V gene, CDR1 is SEHNR and CDR2 is FQNEAQ (reference sequence). Trimming took off 3 bases at V and 0 bases at J, with 14 bases between the two ends. As DNA, the CDR3 is TGTGCCAGCAGCTTTAGCCACTGGGGCGCGAACACCGGGGAGCTGTTTTTT. Protein product: CASSFSHWGANTGELFF.

The rearrangement links TRBV6-1 to TRBJ2-7, with D hard to call. The CDR3 runs to 14 residues. V lost 4 bases, J lost 2 bases, and 12 bases lay in between. From germline, CDR1 is MNHNS and CDR2 SASEGT. The CDR3 sequence: CASSASHRTYEQYF. The CDR3 bases are TGTGCCAGCAGTGCCTCCCACAGAACCTACGAGCAGTACTTC.

The rearrangement joins TRBV27 to TRBJ1-1; D is unresolved. In germline, CDR1 is MNHEY, CDR2 SMNVEV (reference sequence). The CDR3 covers 15 residues. V lost 0 bases, J lost 4 bases, and 12 bases lay in between. CDR3 sequence (DNA): TGTGCCAGCAGTTTATCGGTGAGTTTGAGCACTGAAGCTTTCTTT. Its translation is CASSLSVSLSTEAFF.

The chain carries TRBV6-1 and TRBJ2-5; a weak D match, TRBD1 (5 bases). CDR3 length: 16 amino acids. Trimming pared 4 bases from V and 1 base from J, leaving 16 bases between. In germline, CDR1 is MNHNS, CDR2 SASEGT. In DNA, the CDR3 is TGTGCCAGCAGTGGCCAGACACAGGATCCCCAAGAGACCCAGTACTTC. Protein sequence: CASSGQTQDPQETQYF.

Only one count was recorded for this clone. J is TRBJ2-5 and V is TRBV11-2, with D possibly matching TRBD2 (6 bases). Germline CDR1 reads SGHAT; CDR2 reads FQNNGV. The CDR3 loop spans 14 amino acids. Trimming left V 5 bases short and J 2 bases short, with 12 bases between. CDR3 in DNA: TGTGCCAGCAGCCCGAACGGGGGTCAAGAGACCCAGTACTTC. Translated, it gives CASSPNGGQETQYF.

The rearrangement uses TRBV19 and TRBJ2-2; 10 positions match TRBD1. Per germline, CDR1 LNHDA and CDR2 SQIVND (reference sequence). The CDR3 contains 16 residues. V shed 5 bases, J shed 1 base, and the junction held 4 bases outside the gene matches. The CDR3: CASSPGQGGNTGELFF. The CDR3 DNA sequence: TGTGCCAGTAGTCCCGGACAGGGGGGGAACACCGGGGAGCTGTTTTTT.

The chain joins TRBV19 to TRBJ1-5, with D perhaps matching TRBD1 (6 bases). The length of the CDR3 is 16 residues. Trimming removed 7 bases from V and 5 bases from J, with 21 bases in between. Looked up from germline, CDR1 is LNHDA and CDR2 is SQIVND (reference sequence). CDR3 nucleotide sequence: TGTGCCAGTAAGTTCTGGGCAGGGGAGTTGGATCAGCCCCAGCATTTT. This encodes CASKFWAGELDQPQHF.

The CDR3 protein is CASSKLGPGGDTQYF. The DNA for the CDR3 is TGTGCCAGCAGCAAGTTGGGCCCCGGGGGAGATACGCAGTATTTT. The chain carries TRBV11-3 and TRBJ2-3, with D possibly TRBD2 on 6 matching bases. CDR3 length: 15 amino acids. Per germline, CDR1 SGHNT and CDR2 YENEEA. V gave up 5 bases and J gave up 5 bases, with 17 bases separating them. The full variable domain, in which reference TRBV11-3 and TRBJ2-3 provide the parts outside the CDR3, is EAGVVQSPRYKIIEKKQPVAFWCNPISGHNTLYWYLQNLGQGPELLIRYENEEAVDDSQLPKDRFSAERLKGVDSTLKIQPAELGDSAVYLCASSKLGPGGDTQYFGPGTRLTVL.

The chain couples TRBV7-6 to TRBJ2-7; TRBD1 might be the D (5 bases). Germline CDR1 is SGHVS and CDR2 is FNYEAQ. V was shortened by 5 bases and J by 6 bases, with 11 bases between the two germline ends. The CDR3 is 12 residues long. CDR3: CASSPQGVEQYF. As DNA, the CDR3 is TGTGCCAGCAGCCCCCAAGGGGTCGAGCAGTACTTC.

The chain couples TRBV6-5 to TRBJ2-3; 9 bases match TRBD2. CDR1 and CDR2 from the germline V gene are MNHEY and SVGAGI. The V and J ends lost 2 bases and 4 bases, in that order; junction bases with no gene match: 4. The CDR3 is 15 residues long. Here the CDR3 DNA reads TGTGCCAGCAGTTACAGTAGCGGGAGTGCAGATACGCAGTATTTT. Translation: CASSYSSGSADTQYF.

This clone has only one observation. The chain carries TRBV7-3 and TRBJ2-7; D might be TRBD2 (6 bases). The germline V gene has CDR1 SGHTA and CDR2 FQGTGA. The CDR3 is 15 amino acids. The germline V and J ends were trimmed by 5 bases and 5 bases, with 19 bases remaining between them. This CDR3 reads CASSAGGVGGNEQYF. CDR3 bases: TGTGCCAGCAGCGCCGGAGGGGTTGGAGGGAACGAGCAGTACTTC.

The chain uses TRBV5-1 and TRBJ2-3; 7 bases line up with TRBD1. CDR1 SGHRS and CDR2 YFSETQ come from the germline V gene. Unmatched junction bases numbered 6, after V lost 4 bases and J lost 1 base. The CDR3 runs to 15 residues. The CDR3 spells CASSPGQSGTDTQYF. In DNA form, the CDR3 reads TGCGCCAGCAGCCCGGGACAGTCAGGCACAGATACGCAGTATTTT.